This is a list of T cell receptor beta chains from one sample in a study of early T cells in non-severe SARS-CoV-2 infection. In TCRdb, the 5' RACE reads were re-called with MiXCR into one record per CDR3 protein. The sample has tens of thousands of distinct CDR3 sequences, 11% to 15% seen once. Sequenced: whole blood. The origin of the receptors is an adult who was a healthcare worker with PCR-confirmed SARS-CoV-2 infection or an uninfected control (not recorded which). CDR3s include the opening cysteine and the closing phenylalanine or tryptophan. The D gene is left open where the match is weak. Size tells how often a clone was seen (once, few, many) or the class of an expanded clone, and some rows leave it out.

J: TRBJ1-1; V: TRBV6-6; size: few; D: -; CDR3: CASSPRLLEAFF; DNA: TGTGCCAGCAGTCCACGACTCCTAGAGGCTTTCTTT
J: TRBJ2-3; V: TRBV5-1; size: -; D: -; CDR3: CASSQQQGLDTQYF; DNA: TGCGCCAGCAGCCAACAACAGGGCCTGGATACGCAGTATTTT
J: TRBJ1-6; V: TRBV27; size: many; D: TRBD1; CDR3: CASSLEGAGNSPLHF; DNA: TGTGCCAGCAGTTTGGAGGGGGCGGGTAATTCACCCCTCCACTTT
J: TRBJ1-4; V: TRBV10-3; size: -; D: TRBD1; CDR3: CAISKGQGAEKLFF; DNA: TGTGCCATCAGCAAGGGACAGGGAGCTGAAAAACTGTTTTTT
J: TRBJ1-6; V: TRBV11-2; size: many; D: -; CDR3: CASSPPGGLNSPLHF; DNA: TGTGCCAGCAGCCCGCCGGGGGGGCTGAATTCACCCCTCCACTTT
J: TRBJ2-1; V: TRBV29-1; size: few; D: TRBD1; CDR3: CSGDRSSYNEQFF; DNA: TGCAGCGGGGACAGGAGCTCCTACAATGAGCAGTTCTTC
J: TRBJ1-5; V: TRBV28; size: -; D: -; CDR3: CATRAGFNQPQHF; DNA: TGTGCCACCCGCGCAGGGTTCAATCAGCCCCAGCATTTT
J: TRBJ1-6; V: TRBV14; size: -; D: -; CDR3: CASSQDPRASPLHF; DNA: TGTGCCAGCAGCCAAGATCCGAGGGCATCACCCCTCCACTTT
J: TRBJ2-7; V: TRBV19; size: few; D: -; CDR3: CASSITGTSYEQYF; DNA: TGTGCCAGTAGTATAACCGGGACGTCCTACGAGCAGTACTTC
J: TRBJ2-1; V: TRBV28; size: few; D: TRBD2; CDR3: CATSGTNNEQFF; DNA: TGTGCCACTAGCGGGACTAACAATGAGCAGTTCTTC
J: TRBJ2-3; V: TRBV6-2/TRBV6-3; size: -; D: TRBD2; CDR3: CASSSLAASTDTQYF; DNA: TGTGCCAGCAGTTCACTAGCGGCTAGCACAGATACGCAGTATTTT
J: TRBJ1-4; V: TRBV4-3; size: few; D: -; CDR3: CASSQDPVPNEKLFF; DNA: TGCGCCAGCAGCCAAGATCCAGTACCAAATGAAAAACTGTTTTTT
J: TRBJ2-3; V: TRBV20-1; size: few; D: -; CDR3: CSAIFLGDTQYF; DNA: TGCAGTGCTATCTTCCTCGGGGATACGCAGTATTTT
J: TRBJ2-3; V: TRBV5-5; size: -; D: TRBD2; CDR3: CASSQRLVAGVSLGSQYF; DNA: TGTGCCAGCAGCCAGAGGCTAGTAGCGGGGGTCAGCCTGGGATCGCAGTATTTT
J: TRBJ1-1; V: TRBV6-5; size: few; D: TRBD1; CDR3: CASSRAVGQGTEAFF; DNA: TGTGCCAGCAGCCGCGCGGTCGGACAGGGGACTGAAGCTTTCTTT
J: TRBJ1-3; V: TRBV10-2; size: few; D: -; CDR3: CASSTVSGNTIYF; DNA: TGCGCCAGCTCGACAGTCTCTGGAAACACCATATATTTT
J: TRBJ2-5; V: TRBV9; size: -; D: TRBD2; CDR3: CASSVGVAGVETQYF; DNA: TGTGCCAGCAGCGTAGGAGTAGCGGGGGTAGAGACCCAGTACTTC
J: TRBJ1-2; V: TRBV27; size: many; D: -; CDR3: CASSFGQGTTYTF; DNA: TGTGCCAGCAGTTTTGGGCAGGGGACCACTTACACCTTC
J: TRBJ2-7; V: TRBV3-1; size: -; D: TRBD1; CDR3: CASSQDRGQGYEQYF; DNA: TGTGCCAGCAGCCAAGATCGGGGACAGGGATACGAGCAGTACTTC
J: TRBJ2-3; V: TRBV5-1; size: many; D: TRBD2; CDR3: CASSLGTSAARLTDTQYF; DNA: TGCGCCAGCAGCTTGGGAACTAGCGCGGCCCGTCTCACAGATACGCAGTATTTT
J: TRBJ1-4; V: TRBV20-1; size: few; D: -; CDR3: CSAREDSLNEKLFF; DNA: TGCAGTGCTAGAGAGGACAGCCTAAATGAAAAACTGTTTTTT
J: TRBJ2-6; V: TRBV14; size: -; D: TRBD1; CDR3: CASSLDRLYSGANVLTF; DNA: TGTGCCAGCAGCCTGGACAGGCTTTACTCTGGGGCCAACGTCCTGACTTTC
J: TRBJ2-1; V: TRBV6-5; size: many; D: -; CDR3: CASSKGQNPGSYNEQFF; DNA: TGTGCCAGCTCAAAGGGGCAGAACCCTGGGTCCTACAATGAGCAGTTCTTC
J: TRBJ2-1; V: TRBV19; size: few; D: -; CDR3: CASSTSVAALYNEQFF; DNA: TGTGCCAGTAGTACCTCCGTGGCAGCCCTATACAATGAGCAGTTCTTC
J: TRBJ1-2; V: TRBV5-1; size: many; D: -; CDR3: CASSLGDSWGYTF; DNA: TGCGCCAGCAGCTTGGGTGACTCTTGGGGCTACACCTTC
J: TRBJ2-3; V: TRBV29-1; size: -; D: -; CDR3: CSVAHDTQYF; DNA: TGCAGCGTTGCACATGATACGCAGTATTTT
J: TRBJ2-7; V: TRBV27; size: many; D: TRBD2; CDR3: CASSLYYTSGGAGPVEQYF; DNA: TGTGCCAGCAGTTTATACTACACTAGCGGGGGGGCCGGTCCGGTTGAGCAGTACTTC
J: TRBJ1-6; V: TRBV5-1; size: -; D: -; CDR3: CASSGQTDNSPLHF; DNA: TGCGCCAGCAGCGGACAGACTGATAATTCACCCCTCCACTTT
J: TRBJ1-1; V: TRBV12-3/TRBV12-4; size: many; D: -; CDR3: CASSLGQEAFF; DNA: TGTGCCAGCAGTTTGGGGCAGGAAGCTTTCTTT
J: TRBJ2-5; V: TRBV12-3/TRBV12-4; size: few; D: -; CDR3: CASSLGSTQTQYF; DNA: TGTGCCAGCAGTCTCGGGTCGACGCAGACCCAGTACTTC